This is a list of T cell receptor beta chains from one sample in a study of response to subunit inactivated influenza vaccine. TCRdb reprocessed the RT-PCR reads via MiXCR and lists one record per CDR3 protein. The table shows approximately 250,000 distinct CDR3 sequences, with approximately 12% occurring only once. The sample here was non-naive T cells sorted from PBMCs, taken less than 15 days before vaccination. These receptors were collected from a man aged 45-65 years who received an inactivated influenza vaccine. Both conserved end residues are part of each CDR3. Each record gives: J gene, D gene, V gene, clone size, CDR3 protein, CDR3 DNA. D genes are given only for firm matches. Expanded clones are given a class, and other clones once, few, many or no size at all.

J gene: TRBJ2-1
D gene: .
V gene: TRBV27
clone size: few
CDR3 protein: CASSWRLRATGNEQFF
CDR3 DNA: TGTGCCAGCAGTTGGAGGTTGCGAGCTACTGGGAATGAGCAGTTCTTC

J gene: TRBJ1-1
D gene: .
V gene: TRBV20-1
clone size: .
CDR3 protein: CSASRGALNTEAFF
CDR3 DNA: TGCAGTGCCTCGCGGGGGGCGCTGAACACTGAAGCTTTCTTT

J gene: TRBJ2-7
D gene: .
V gene: TRBV10-2
clone size: .
CDR3 protein: CASSGPAGSYEQYF
CDR3 DNA: TGCGCCAGCAGCGGCCCCGCGGGGTCCTACGAGCAGTACTTC

J gene: TRBJ2-2
D gene: .
V gene: TRBV6-2/TRBV6-3
clone size: .
CDR3 protein: CASRDRSAGGIGELFF
CDR3 DNA: TGTGCCAGCCGGGACAGGAGCGCGGGAGGGATCGGGGAGCTGTTTTTT

J gene: TRBJ1-2
D gene: .
V gene: TRBV2
clone size: many
CDR3 protein: CASSETSYGYTF
CDR3 DNA: TGTGCCAGCAGTGAGACATCTTATGGCTACACCTTC

J gene: TRBJ1-2
D gene: .
V gene: TRBV5-1
clone size: few
CDR3 protein: CASNPMGRDYGYTF
CDR3 DNA: TGCGCCAGCAACCCGATGGGGCGAGACTATGGCTACACCTTC

J gene: TRBJ2-7
D gene: TRBD1
V gene: TRBV5-1
clone size: many
CDR3 protein: CASSPGQGSYEQYF
CDR3 DNA: TGCGCCAGCAGCCCAGGACAGGGTTCCTACGAGCAGTACTTC

J gene: TRBJ1-1
D gene: TRBD1
V gene: TRBV12-3/TRBV12-4
clone size: many
CDR3 protein: CASRPTGENTEAFF
CDR3 DNA: TGTGCCAGCAGACCCACAGGGGAGAACACTGAAGCTTTCTTT

J gene: TRBJ2-3
D gene: TRBD2
V gene: TRBV12-5
clone size: few
CDR3 protein: CASGLETLAGAVTDTQYF
CDR3 DNA: TGTGCTAGTGGTTTAGAGACGTTAGCGGGAGCGGTGACAGATACGCAGTATTTT

J gene: TRBJ2-5
D gene: .
V gene: TRBV12-3/TRBV12-4
clone size: many
CDR3 protein: CASSSGKETQYF
CDR3 DNA: TGTGCCAGCAGTTCAGGGAAAGAGACCCAGTACTTC

J gene: TRBJ2-1
D gene: .
V gene: TRBV20-1
clone size: .
CDR3 protein: CSARHDSYEQFF
CDR3 DNA: TGCAGTGCTCGACACGACTCATATGAGCAGTTCTTC

J gene: TRBJ2-3
D gene: .
V gene: TRBV5-5
clone size: .
CDR3 protein: CASSLPGGADTQYF
CDR3 DNA: TGTGCCAGCAGCTTGCCCGGCGGCGCAGATACGCAGTATTTT

J gene: TRBJ1-2
D gene: .
V gene: TRBV6-2/TRBV6-3
clone size: many
CDR3 protein: CASSHPALRSNYGYTF
CDR3 DNA: TGTGCCAGCAGCCATCCCGCCCTCAGGTCTAACTATGGCTACACCTTC

J gene: TRBJ2-5
D gene: .
V gene: TRBV4-1
clone size: many
CDR3 protein: CASSHPDLLGETQYF
CDR3 DNA: TGCGCCAGCAGCCATCCCGACCTGCTAGGAGAGACCCAGTACTTC

J gene: TRBJ2-3
D gene: .
V gene: TRBV12-3/TRBV12-4
clone size: .
CDR3 protein: CASQRASTDTQYF
CDR3 DNA: TGTGCCTCCCAAAGGGCCTCCACAGATACGCAGTATTTT

J gene: TRBJ2-1
D gene: .
V gene: TRBV4-3
clone size: .
CDR3 protein: CASSQDSSSYNEQFF
CDR3 DNA: TGCGCCAGCAGCCAGGACTCGAGCTCCTACAATGAGCAGTTCTTC

J gene: TRBJ2-5
D gene: .
V gene: TRBV20-1
clone size: many
CDR3 protein: CSASRESAQYF
CDR3 DNA: TGCAGTGCTAGTAGAGAGTCGGCCCAGTACTTC

J gene: TRBJ2-1
D gene: .
V gene: TRBV7-2
clone size: .
CDR3 protein: CARSYRRARDNEQFF
CDR3 DNA: TGTGCCAGGAGCTACCGGAGGGCCAGGGACAATGAGCAGTTCTTC

J gene: TRBJ1-2
D gene: .
V gene: TRBV20-1
clone size: few
CDR3 protein: CSARDLGPGANYGYTF
CDR3 DNA: TGCAGTGCTAGAGATCTGGGCCCTGGAGCTAACTATGGCTACACCTTC

J gene: TRBJ2-5
D gene: .
V gene: TRBV9
clone size: few
CDR3 protein: CASSRGHQETQYF
CDR3 DNA: TGTGCCAGCAGCAGGGGACACCAAGAGACCCAGTACTTC

J gene: TRBJ2-7
D gene: .
V gene: TRBV15
clone size: .
CDR3 protein: CATSRDLGGGYEQYF
CDR3 DNA: TGTGCCACCAGCAGAGATCTGGGGGGAGGCTACGAGCAGTACTTC

J gene: TRBJ2-3
D gene: TRBD2
V gene: TRBV4-3
clone size: many
CDR3 protein: CASSRSIGTRPDTQYF
CDR3 DNA: TGCGCCAGCAGTAGGTCCATCGGGACTAGACCAGATACGCAGTATTTT

J gene: TRBJ1-2
D gene: TRBD1
V gene: TRBV11-2
clone size: .
CDR3 protein: CASGTGALGYGYTF
CDR3 DNA: TGTGCCAGCGGCACAGGGGCTCTAGGCTATGGCTACACCTTC

J gene: TRBJ1-6
D gene: .
V gene: TRBV12-3/TRBV12-4
clone size: .
CDR3 protein: CASSLRIRSPLHF
CDR3 DNA: TGTGCCAGCAGTCTCAGGATTAGGTCACCCCTCCACTTT

J gene: TRBJ1-4
D gene: .
V gene: TRBV20-1
clone size: few
CDR3 protein: CSAGPREEKLFF
CDR3 DNA: TGCAGTGCTGGACCCAGGGAGGAAAAACTGTTTTTT

J gene: TRBJ1-5
D gene: .
V gene: TRBV6-5
clone size: few
CDR3 protein: CASSSEGAGNQPQHF
CDR3 DNA: TGTGCCAGCAGTTCGGAGGGCGCGGGCAATCAGCCCCAGCATTTT

J gene: TRBJ2-1
D gene: .
V gene: TRBV11-2
clone size: .
CDR3 protein: CASSPRPGVDEQFF
CDR3 DNA: TGTGCCAGCAGCCCCCGTCCGGGGGTTGATGAGCAGTTCTTC

J gene: TRBJ2-5
D gene: .
V gene: TRBV7-9
clone size: few
CDR3 protein: CASSAAYLAQETQYF
CDR3 DNA: TGTGCCAGCAGCGCCGCTTACCTAGCGCAAGAGACCCAGTACTTC

J gene: TRBJ1-1
D gene: TRBD1
V gene: TRBV5-1
clone size: few
CDR3 protein: CASSSGQGSTEAFF
CDR3 DNA: TGCGCCAGCAGCTCAGGACAGGGGAGCACTGAAGCTTTCTTT

J gene: TRBJ2-7
D gene: TRBD1
V gene: TRBV3-1
clone size: .
CDR3 protein: CASSARDRGREQYF
CDR3 DNA: TGTGCCAGCAGCGCCCGGGACAGGGGGCGCGAGCAGTACTTC

J gene: TRBJ1-6
D gene: .
V gene: TRBV6-5
clone size: .
CDR3 protein: CASSLQVKNNSPLHF
CDR3 DNA: TGTGCCAGCAGTCTACAGGTTAAGAATAATTCACCCCTCCACTTT

J gene: TRBJ2-6
D gene: TRBD1
V gene: TRBV2
clone size: few
CDR3 protein: CASKDRQNSGANVLTF
CDR3 DNA: TGTGCCAGCAAGGACAGGCAAAACTCTGGGGCCAACGTCCTGACTTTC

J gene: TRBJ2-1
D gene: .
V gene: TRBV3-1
clone size: once
CDR3 protein: CAICHPRDTESSYNEQFF
CDR3 DNA: TGTGCCATCTGTCATCCCCGAGATACGGAAAGCTCCTACAATGAGCAGTTCTTC

J gene: TRBJ2-1
D gene: .
V gene: TRBV14
clone size: .
CDR3 protein: CASSRLRRPSDEQFF
CDR3 DNA: TGTGCCAGCAGCCGCCTTAGAAGGCCCTCAGATGAGCAGTTCTTC

J gene: TRBJ2-1
D gene: .
V gene: TRBV7-8
clone size: many
CDR3 protein: CASSLVLRGSSYNEQFF
CDR3 DNA: TGTGCCAGCAGCTTAGTTTTGCGGGGTAGCTCCTACAATGAGCAGTTCTTC

J gene: TRBJ2-3
D gene: TRBD2
V gene: TRBV4-3
clone size: .
CDR3 protein: CASSQDLASGGTTSTDTQYF
CDR3 DNA: TGCGCCAGCAGCCAAGATCTAGCTAGCGGGGGAACCACTAGCACAGATACGCAGTATTTT

J gene: TRBJ2-1
D gene: TRBD1
V gene: TRBV5-6
clone size: .
CDR3 protein: CASSLRDRPYNEQFF
CDR3 DNA: TGTGCCAGCAGCTTAAGGGACAGGCCCTACAATGAGCAGTTCTTC

J gene: TRBJ2-1
D gene: .
V gene: TRBV19
clone size: .
CDR3 protein: CASSMGGGSGWEQFF
CDR3 DNA: TGTGCCAGTAGTATGGGGGGTGGCTCGGGGTGGGAGCAGTTCTTC

J gene: TRBJ2-3
D gene: .
V gene: TRBV10-2
clone size: .
CDR3 protein: CASSEHVATDTQYF
CDR3 DNA: TGCGCCAGCAGTGAGCATGTAGCGACAGATACGCAGTATTTT

J gene: TRBJ2-7
D gene: .
V gene: TRBV5-1
clone size: few
CDR3 protein: CASSPAGHNYEQYF
CDR3 DNA: TGCGCCAGCAGCCCCGCGGGACATAACTACGAGCAGTACTTC

J gene: TRBJ2-3
D gene: TRBD2
V gene: TRBV7-2
clone size: few
CDR3 protein: CASSLAGAGVSDTQYF
CDR3 DNA: TGTGCCAGCAGCTTAGCGGGAGCGGGAGTTTCAGATACGCAGTATTTT

J gene: TRBJ2-1
D gene: TRBD1
V gene: TRBV15
clone size: many
CDR3 protein: CATERGGTGIYNEQFF
CDR3 DNA: TGTGCCACCGAAAGAGGGGGGACAGGGATCTACAATGAGCAGTTCTTC

J gene: TRBJ2-5
D gene: TRBD2
V gene: TRBV29-1
clone size: many
CDR3 protein: CSVGTSGGHQETQYF
CDR3 DNA: TGCAGCGTTGGTACTAGCGGGGGACACCAAGAGACCCAGTACTTC

J gene: TRBJ1-2
D gene: .
V gene: TRBV5-1
clone size: few
CDR3 protein: CASSLGRQGDYGYTF
CDR3 DNA: TGCGCCAGCAGCTTGGGTCGGCAGGGAGACTATGGCTACACCTTC

J gene: TRBJ2-1
D gene: TRBD1
V gene: TRBV18
clone size: .
CDR3 protein: CASSPGSRDRRYNEQFF
CDR3 DNA: TGTGCCAGCTCACCGGGCTCGAGGGACAGGAGATACAATGAGCAGTTCTTC

J gene: TRBJ1-4
D gene: .
V gene: TRBV27
clone size: .
CDR3 protein: CASSSTGKGHEKLFF
CDR3 DNA: TGTGCCAGCAGTTCAACAGGGAAGGGGCATGAAAAACTGTTTTTT

J gene: TRBJ2-7
D gene: .
V gene: TRBV4-1
clone size: .
CDR3 protein: CASSHGRTYEQYF
CDR3 DNA: TGCGCCAGCAGCCACGGACGGACCTACGAGCAGTACTTC

J gene: TRBJ2-1
D gene: .
V gene: TRBV12-3/TRBV12-4
clone size: few
CDR3 protein: CASSLNREQFF
CDR3 DNA: TGTGCCAGCAGTTTAAATCGAGAGCAGTTCTTC

J gene: TRBJ2-2
D gene: TRBD2
V gene: TRBV11-2
clone size: many
CDR3 protein: CASSRGGAGNTGELFF
CDR3 DNA: TGTGCCAGCAGCCGCGGGGGGGCAGGGAACACCGGGGAGCTGTTTTTT

J gene: TRBJ1-5
D gene: TRBD1
V gene: TRBV12-3/TRBV12-4
clone size: few
CDR3 protein: CASTLRGTGRNSNQPQHF
CDR3 DNA: TGTGCCAGCACCTTAAGGGGGACAGGGCGGAATAGCAATCAGCCCCAGCATTTT

J gene: TRBJ2-6
D gene: .
V gene: TRBV11-2
clone size: .
CDR3 protein: CASSQGMRGLYSGANVLTF
CDR3 DNA: TGTGCCAGCAGCCAGGGGATGAGAGGATTATACTCTGGGGCCAACGTCCTGACTTTC

J gene: TRBJ2-7
D gene: .
V gene: TRBV6-2/TRBV6-3
clone size: .
CDR3 protein: CASSPPGFSSYEQYF
CDR3 DNA: TGTGCCAGCAGCCCCCCGGGATTTTCCTCCTACGAGCAGTACTTC

J gene: TRBJ1-2
D gene: .
V gene: TRBV4-1
clone size: many
CDR3 protein: CASSQAGWGGSEGYGYTF
CDR3 DNA: TGCGCCAGCAGCCAAGCAGGTTGGGGGGGATCAGAGGGCTATGGCTACACCTTC

J gene: TRBJ2-3
D gene: .
V gene: TRBV28
clone size: .
CDR3 protein: CASLDGNTDTQYF
CDR3 DNA: TGTGCCAGCCTAGACGGAAATACAGATACGCAGTATTTT

J gene: TRBJ2-1
D gene: TRBD2
V gene: TRBV4-2
clone size: .
CDR3 protein: CASSPRLSGGYNEQFF
CDR3 DNA: TGTGCCAGCAGCCCCCGTTTAAGCGGGGGATACAATGAGCAGTTCTTC

J gene: TRBJ1-6
D gene: .
V gene: TRBV28
clone size: .
CDR3 protein: CASKDLEPRGASVYNSPLHF
CDR3 DNA: TGTGCCAGCAAGGATTTAGAGCCACGGGGGGCCTCAGTCTATAATTCACCCCTCCACTTT

J gene: TRBJ2-3
D gene: TRBD1
V gene: TRBV2
clone size: few
CDR3 protein: CASRGQGSRTDTQYF
CDR3 DNA: TGTGCCAGCAGGGGACAGGGTTCACGCACAGATACGCAGTATTTT

J gene: TRBJ1-3
D gene: .
V gene: TRBV29-1
clone size: few
CDR3 protein: CSFADSHSGNTIYF
CDR3 DNA: TGCAGCTTTGCGGACAGTCACTCTGGAAACACCATATATTTT